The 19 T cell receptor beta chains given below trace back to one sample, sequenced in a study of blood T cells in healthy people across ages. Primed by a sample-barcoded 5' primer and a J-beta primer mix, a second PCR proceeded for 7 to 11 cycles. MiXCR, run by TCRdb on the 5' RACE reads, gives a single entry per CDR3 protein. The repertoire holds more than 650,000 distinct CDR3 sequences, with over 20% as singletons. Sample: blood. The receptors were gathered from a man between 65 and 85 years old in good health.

CDR3 residues: CASSSSLITDTQYF. The DNA of the CDR3 is TGTGCCAGCAGTAGTTCCCTTATCACAGATACGCAGTATTTT. This chain connects TRBV28 to TRBJ2-3; D is undetermined. V was pared by 5 bases and J by 2 bases, with 11 bases between. CDR3 length equals 14 residues. From germline, CDR1 is MDHEN and CDR2 SYDVKM. Complete variable domain (other parts from reference TRBV28 and TRBJ2-3): DVKVTQSSRYLVKRTGEKVFLECVQDMDHENMFWYRQDPGLGLRLIYFSYDVKMKEKGDIPEGYSVSREKKERFSLILESASTNQTSMYLCASSSSLITDTQYFGPGTRLTVL.

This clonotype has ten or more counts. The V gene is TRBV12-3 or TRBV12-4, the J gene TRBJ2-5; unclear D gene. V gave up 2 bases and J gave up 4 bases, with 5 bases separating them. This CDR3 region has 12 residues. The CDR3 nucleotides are TGTGCCAGCAGTTTAAGAGGAGAGACCCAGTACTTC. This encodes CASSLRGETQYF.

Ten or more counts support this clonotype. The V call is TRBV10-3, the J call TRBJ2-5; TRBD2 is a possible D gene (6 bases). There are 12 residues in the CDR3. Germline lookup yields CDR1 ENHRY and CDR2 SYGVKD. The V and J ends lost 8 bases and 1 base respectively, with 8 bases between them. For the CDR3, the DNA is TGTGCCATCTCGGGGGTCCAAGAGACCCAGTACTTC. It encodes CAISGVQETQYF.

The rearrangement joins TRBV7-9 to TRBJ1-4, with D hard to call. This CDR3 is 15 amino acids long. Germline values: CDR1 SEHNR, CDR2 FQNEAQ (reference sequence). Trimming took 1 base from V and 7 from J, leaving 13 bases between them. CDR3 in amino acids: CASSLEAGVREKLFF. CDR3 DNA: TGTGCCAGCAGCTTAGAAGCGGGCGTGCGTGAAAAACTGTTTTTT. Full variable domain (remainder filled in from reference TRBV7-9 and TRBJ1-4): DTGVSQNPRHKITKRGQNVTFRCDPISEHNRLYWYRQTLGQGPEFLTYFQNEAQLEKSRLLSDRFSAERPKGSFSTLEIQRTEQGDSAMYLCASSLEAGVREKLFFGSGTQLSVL.

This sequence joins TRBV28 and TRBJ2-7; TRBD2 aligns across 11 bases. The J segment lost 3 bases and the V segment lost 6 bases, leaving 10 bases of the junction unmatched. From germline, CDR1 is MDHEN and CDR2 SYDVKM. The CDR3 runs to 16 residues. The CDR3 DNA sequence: TGTGCCAGCAGCCCAACAGCGGGACTAGCGGTCTACGAGCAGTACTTC. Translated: CASSPTAGLAVYEQYF.

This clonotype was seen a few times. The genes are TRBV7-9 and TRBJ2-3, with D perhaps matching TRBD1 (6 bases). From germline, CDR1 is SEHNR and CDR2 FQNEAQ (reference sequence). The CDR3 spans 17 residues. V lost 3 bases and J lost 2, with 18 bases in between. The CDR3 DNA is TGTGCCAGCAGCTTTCAAGGATCAGGGGTTATCACAGATACGCAGTATTTT. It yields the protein CASSFQGSGVITDTQYF.

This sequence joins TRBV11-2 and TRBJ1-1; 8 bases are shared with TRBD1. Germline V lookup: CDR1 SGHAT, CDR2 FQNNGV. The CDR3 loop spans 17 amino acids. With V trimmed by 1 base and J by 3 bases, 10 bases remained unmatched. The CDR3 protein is CASSLGRGRGRDTEAFF. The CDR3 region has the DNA TGTGCCAGCAGCTTAGGCAGGGGGCGGGGGAGGGACACTGAAGCTTTCTTT.

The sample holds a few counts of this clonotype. Here the CDR3 reads CASSAGRLNTQYF. The CDR3, as DNA: TGTGCCAGTAGTGCCGGCAGGTTGAATACGCAGTATTTT. This rearrangement joins TRBV19 to TRBJ2-3; D is uncertain. This CDR3 has 13 residues. CDR1 and CDR2 from the germline V gene are LNHDA and SQIVND (reference sequence). V gave up 5 bases and J gave up 7 bases, with 13 bases separating them. Supplemented by reference TRBV19 and TRBJ2-3, the full variable domain reads DGGITQSPKYLFRKEGQNVTLSCEQNLNHDAMYWYRQDPGQGLRLIYYSQIVNDFQKGDIAEGYSVSREKKESFPLTVTSAQKNPTAFYLCASSAGRLNTQYFGPGTRLTVL.

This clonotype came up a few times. The CDR3 loop reads CSAPDRGEGYTF. In DNA form, the CDR3 reads TGCAGTGCTCCAGACAGGGGAGAAGGCTACACCTTC. The chain has TRBV20-1 and TRBJ1-2; 8 bases agree with TRBD1. Germline CDR1 and CDR2: DFQATT and SNEGSKA (reference sequence). The CDR3 extends over 12 amino acids. V gave up 5 bases and J gave up 8 bases; unmatched junction bases: 7.

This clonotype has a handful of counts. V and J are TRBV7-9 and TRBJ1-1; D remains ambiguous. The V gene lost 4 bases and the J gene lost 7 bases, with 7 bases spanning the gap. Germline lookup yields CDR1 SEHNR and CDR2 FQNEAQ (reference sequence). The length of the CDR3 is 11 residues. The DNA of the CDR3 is TGTGCCAGCAGCTCGGTAGGTGAAGCTTTCTTT. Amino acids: CASSSVGEAFF.

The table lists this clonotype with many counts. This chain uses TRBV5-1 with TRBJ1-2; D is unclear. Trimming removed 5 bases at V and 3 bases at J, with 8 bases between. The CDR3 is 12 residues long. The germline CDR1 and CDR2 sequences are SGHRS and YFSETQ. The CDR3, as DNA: TGCGCCAGCAGGAGGGAAGACTATGGCTACACCTTC. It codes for CASRREDYGYTF.

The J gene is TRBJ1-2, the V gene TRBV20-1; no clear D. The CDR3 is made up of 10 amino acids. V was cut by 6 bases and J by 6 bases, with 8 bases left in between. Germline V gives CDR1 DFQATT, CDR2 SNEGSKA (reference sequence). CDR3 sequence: CSARAHGYTF. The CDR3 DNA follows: TGCAGTGCGAGGGCTCATGGCTACACCTTC.

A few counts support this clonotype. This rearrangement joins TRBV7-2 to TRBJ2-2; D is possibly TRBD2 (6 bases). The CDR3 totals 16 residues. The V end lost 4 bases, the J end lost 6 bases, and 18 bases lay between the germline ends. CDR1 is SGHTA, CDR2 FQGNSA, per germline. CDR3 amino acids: CASSSAPLAQSGELFF. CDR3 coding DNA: TGTGCCAGCAGCTCAGCCCCCCTAGCGCAATCCGGGGAGCTGTTTTTT.

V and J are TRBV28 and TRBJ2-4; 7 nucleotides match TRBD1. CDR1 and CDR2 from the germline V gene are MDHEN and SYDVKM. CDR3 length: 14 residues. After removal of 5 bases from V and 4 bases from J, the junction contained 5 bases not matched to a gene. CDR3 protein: CASSARQGKNIQYF. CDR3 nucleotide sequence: TGTGCCAGCAGTGCGAGACAGGGTAAAAACATTCAGTACTTC.

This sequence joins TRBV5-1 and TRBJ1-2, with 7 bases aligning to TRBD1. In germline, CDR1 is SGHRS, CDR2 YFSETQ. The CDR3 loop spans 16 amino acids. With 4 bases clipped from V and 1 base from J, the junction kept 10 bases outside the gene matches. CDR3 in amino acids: CASSSRDSRDNYGYTF. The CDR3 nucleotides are TGCGCCAGCAGCAGCCGGGACAGCAGGGATAACTATGGCTACACCTTC.

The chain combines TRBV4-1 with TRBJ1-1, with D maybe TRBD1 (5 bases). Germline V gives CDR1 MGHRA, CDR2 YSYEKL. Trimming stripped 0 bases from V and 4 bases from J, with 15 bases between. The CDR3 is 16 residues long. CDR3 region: CASSQDPSRVGTEAFF. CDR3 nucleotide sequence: TGCGCCAGCAGCCAAGATCCCAGCAGGGTGGGCACTGAAGCTTTCTTT.

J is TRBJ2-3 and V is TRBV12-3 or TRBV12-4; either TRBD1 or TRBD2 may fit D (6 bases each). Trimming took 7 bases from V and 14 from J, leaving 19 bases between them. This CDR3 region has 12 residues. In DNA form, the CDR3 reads TGTGCCAGCACCAGAGAAGGGGGGAAAGGGTATTTT. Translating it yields CASTREGGKGYF.

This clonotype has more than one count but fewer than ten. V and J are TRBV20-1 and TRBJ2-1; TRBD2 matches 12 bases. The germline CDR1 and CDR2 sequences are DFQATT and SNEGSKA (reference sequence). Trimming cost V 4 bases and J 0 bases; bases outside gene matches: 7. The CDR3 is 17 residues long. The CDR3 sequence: CSAKLAGGASSYNEQFF. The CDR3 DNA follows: TGCAGTGCTAAACTAGCGGGAGGTGCGAGCTCCTACAATGAGCAGTTCTTC.

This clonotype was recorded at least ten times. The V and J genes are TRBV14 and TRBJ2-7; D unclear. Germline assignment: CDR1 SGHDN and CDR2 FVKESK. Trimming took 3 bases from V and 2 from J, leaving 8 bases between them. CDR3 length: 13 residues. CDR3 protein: CASSHGHTYEQYV. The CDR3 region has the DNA TGTGCCAGCAGCCATGGTCATACCTACGAGCAGTACGTC.